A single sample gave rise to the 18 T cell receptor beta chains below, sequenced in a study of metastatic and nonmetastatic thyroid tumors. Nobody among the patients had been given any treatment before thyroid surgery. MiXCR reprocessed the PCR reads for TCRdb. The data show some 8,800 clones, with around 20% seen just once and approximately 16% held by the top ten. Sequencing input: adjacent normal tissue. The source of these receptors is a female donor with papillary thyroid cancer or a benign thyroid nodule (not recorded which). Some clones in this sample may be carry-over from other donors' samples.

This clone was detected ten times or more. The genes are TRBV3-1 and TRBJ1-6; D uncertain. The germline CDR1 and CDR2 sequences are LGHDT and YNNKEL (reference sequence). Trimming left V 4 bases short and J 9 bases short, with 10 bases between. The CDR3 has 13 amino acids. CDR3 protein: CASSPPWPSPLHF. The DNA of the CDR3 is TGTGCCAGCAGCCCCCCCTGGCCTTCACCCCTCCACTTT.

The CDR3 DNA sequence: TGTGCCACCAGTGATTCATCAGTCGCAGGGCATATACCCAACACCGGGGAGCTGTTTTTT. As protein: CATSDSSVAGHIPNTGELFF. The chain combines TRBV24-1 with TRBJ2-2; possibly TRBD1 for D (5 bases). CDR1 is KGHDR and CDR2 is SFDVKD in the germline V gene. This CDR3 is 20 amino acids long. Trimming cost V 2 bases and J 2 bases, with 23 bases left between them.

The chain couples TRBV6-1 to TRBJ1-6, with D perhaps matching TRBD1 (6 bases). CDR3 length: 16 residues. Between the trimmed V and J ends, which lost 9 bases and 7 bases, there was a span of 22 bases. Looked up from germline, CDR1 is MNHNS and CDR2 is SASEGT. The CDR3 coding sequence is TGTGCCAGTTCCCCCCGAGGGGGGTCGCACAATTCACCCCTCCACTTT. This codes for CASSPRGGSHNSPLHF.

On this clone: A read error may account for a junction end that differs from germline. In nucleotides, the CDR3 is TGTGCCAGCAGTTACCTTCAGGGTGTATACGAGCAGGACTTC. It specifies CASSYLQGVYEQDF. J is TRBJ2-7 and V is TRBV6-2 or TRBV6-3; D might be TRBD1 (5 bases). Germline loops: CDR1 MNHEY, CDR2 SVGEGT. CDR3 size: 14 residues.

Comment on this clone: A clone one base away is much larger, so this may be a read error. The CDR3 is CASAITGFQETQYF. The CDR3 DNA reads TGTGCCAGCGCCATAACAGGGTTCCAAGAGACCCAGTACTTC. The chain has TRBV6-2 or TRBV6-3 and TRBJ2-5; maybe TRBD1 (6 bases). The germline V gene encodes CDR1 MNHEY and CDR2 SVGEGT. The CDR3 loop spans 14 amino acids. V lost 8 bases and J lost 1, with 14 bases in between.

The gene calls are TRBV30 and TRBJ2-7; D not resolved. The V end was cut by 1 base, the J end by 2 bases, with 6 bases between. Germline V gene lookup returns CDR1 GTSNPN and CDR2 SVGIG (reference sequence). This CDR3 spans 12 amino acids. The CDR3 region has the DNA TGTGCCTGGAGTGACGAGACCTACGAGCAGTACTTC. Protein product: CAWSDETYEQYF.

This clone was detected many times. CDR3 loop: CASLRQGDEKLFF. The CDR3 bases are TGTGCCAGTCTTAGACAGGGGGATGAAAAACTGTTTTTT. The chain recombines TRBV19 with TRBJ1-4; 9 nucleotides line up with TRBD1. The CDR3 runs 13 residues. The germline CDR1 and CDR2 sequences are LNHDA and SQIVND (reference sequence). The J segment lost 6 bases and the V segment lost 8 bases, leaving 4 bases of the junction unmatched.

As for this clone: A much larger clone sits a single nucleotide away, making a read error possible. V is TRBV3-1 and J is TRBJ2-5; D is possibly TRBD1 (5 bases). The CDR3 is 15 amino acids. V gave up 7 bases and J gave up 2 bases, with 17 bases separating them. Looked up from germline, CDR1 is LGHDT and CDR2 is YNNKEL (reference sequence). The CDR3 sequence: CASIPRWGSQETQYF. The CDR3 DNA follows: TGTGCCAGCATCCCTAGGTGGGGCTCACAAGAGACCCAGTACTTC.

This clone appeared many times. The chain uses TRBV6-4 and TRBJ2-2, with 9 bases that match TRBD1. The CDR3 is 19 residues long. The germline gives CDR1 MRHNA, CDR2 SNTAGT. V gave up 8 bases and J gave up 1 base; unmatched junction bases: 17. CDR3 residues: CASVSQRTGDEMNTGELFF. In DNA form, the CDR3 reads TGTGCCAGCGTATCACAAAGGACAGGGGACGAAATGAACACCGGGGAGCTGTTTTTT.

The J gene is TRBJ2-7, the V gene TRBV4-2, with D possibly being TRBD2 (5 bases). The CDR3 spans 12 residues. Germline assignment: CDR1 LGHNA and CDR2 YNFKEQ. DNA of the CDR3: TGTGCGCCCGAGGTAGCGCAAAACGAGCAGTACTTC. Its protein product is CAPEVAQNEQYF.

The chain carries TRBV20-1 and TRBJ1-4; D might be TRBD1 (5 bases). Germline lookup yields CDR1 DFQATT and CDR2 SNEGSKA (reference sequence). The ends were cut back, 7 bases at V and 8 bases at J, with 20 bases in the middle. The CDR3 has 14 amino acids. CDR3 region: CSVPGGVLREKLFF. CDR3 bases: TGCAGTGTCCCGGGGGGAGTGTTACGGGAAAAACTGTTTTTT.

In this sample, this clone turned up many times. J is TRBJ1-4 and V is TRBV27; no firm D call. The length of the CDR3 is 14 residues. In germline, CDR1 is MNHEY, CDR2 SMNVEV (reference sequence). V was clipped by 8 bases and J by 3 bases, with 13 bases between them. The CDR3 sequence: CASSDRKANEKLFF. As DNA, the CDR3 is TGTGCCAGCTCAGACCGAAAGGCTAATGAAAAACTGTTTTTT.

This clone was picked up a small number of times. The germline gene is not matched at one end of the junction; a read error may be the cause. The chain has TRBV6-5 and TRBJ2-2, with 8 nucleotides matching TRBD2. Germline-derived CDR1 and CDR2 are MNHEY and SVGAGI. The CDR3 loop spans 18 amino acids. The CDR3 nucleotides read TGTGCCAGCAGCCAACACCAATTAGCGGGGAGAGACACCGGGGAGCTGCTTTTT. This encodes CASSQHQLAGRDTGELLF.

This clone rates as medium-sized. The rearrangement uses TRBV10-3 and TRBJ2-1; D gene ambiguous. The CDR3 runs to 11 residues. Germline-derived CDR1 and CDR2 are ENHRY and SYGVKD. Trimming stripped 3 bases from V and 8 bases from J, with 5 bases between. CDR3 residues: CAISESYEQFF. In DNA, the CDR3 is TGTGCCATCAGTGAATCCTATGAGCAGTTCTTC.

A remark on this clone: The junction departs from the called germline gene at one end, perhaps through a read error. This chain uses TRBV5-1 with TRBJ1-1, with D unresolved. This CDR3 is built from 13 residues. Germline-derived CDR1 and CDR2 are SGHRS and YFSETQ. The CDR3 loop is CVSSPTRQSEAFF. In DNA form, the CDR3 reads TGCGTCAGCAGCCCTACGAGACAATCTGAAGCTTTCTTC.

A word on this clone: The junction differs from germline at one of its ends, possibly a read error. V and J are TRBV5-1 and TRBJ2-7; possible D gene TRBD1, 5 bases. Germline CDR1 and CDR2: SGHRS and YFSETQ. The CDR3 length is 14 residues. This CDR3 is CASSSRTWPYEQYF. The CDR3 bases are TGCGCCAGTAGCTCGAGGACATGGCCCTACGAGCAGTACTTC. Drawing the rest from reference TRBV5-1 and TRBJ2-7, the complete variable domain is KAGVTQTPRYLIKTRGQQVTLSCSPISGHRSVSWYQQTPGQGLQFLFEYFSETQRNKGNFPGRFSGRQFSNSRSEMNVSTLELGDSALYLCASSSRTWPYEQYFGPGTRLTVT.

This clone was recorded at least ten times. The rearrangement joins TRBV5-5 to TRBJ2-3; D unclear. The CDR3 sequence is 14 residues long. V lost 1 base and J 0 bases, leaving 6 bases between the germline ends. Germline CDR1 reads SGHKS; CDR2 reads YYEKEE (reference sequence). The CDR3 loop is CASSLQSSTDTQYF. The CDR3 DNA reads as TGTGCCAGCAGCTTGCAGTCTAGCACAGATACGCAGTATTTT.

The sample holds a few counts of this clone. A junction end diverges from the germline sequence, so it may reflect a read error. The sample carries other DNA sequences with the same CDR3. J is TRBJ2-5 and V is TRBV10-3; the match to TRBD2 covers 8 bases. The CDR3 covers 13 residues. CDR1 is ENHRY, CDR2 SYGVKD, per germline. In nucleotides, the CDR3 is TGTGCTATCAGTGATCCGGGGGGGAAGACCCAGTACTTC. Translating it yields CAISDPGGKTQYF.